The source of this T cell receptor (beta chain) is a study of sequential checkpoint blockade in melanoma (dated by TCRdb to the late 2010s). Study-wide context: Patients were assigned by 1:1 randomization to either first-line nivolumab followed by ipilimumab (arm A) or ipilimumab followed by nivolumab (arm B). Maintenance nivolumab was given following each of the two trial sequences.

Per the publication, the treatment or condition label means: randomized to nivolumab then ipilimumab (arm A) or the reverse (arm B). Prior DNA-damaging chemotherapy had not been received by any trial patient. On a FACS Aria II flow cytometer, live CD3+CD8+ cells that were negative for CD19 and CD56 were sorted from thawed PBMCs. Samples came from patients with melanoma in CheckMate 064, a randomized, open-label phase II trial of sequential checkpoint blockade. Peripheral blood mononuclear cells were obtained through leukapheresis, purified using Ficoll-Paque, and frozen in human serum containing around 9.6% DMSO. Immediately after sorting, the purity of sorted blood CD3+CD8+ cells was verified to be >98%, after which DNA was extracted. The germline V gene supplies CDR1 MNHEY and CDR2 SVGAGI. There are 14 amino acids in the CDR3, from cysteine to phenylalanine inclusive. The sequence is cut down to CDR3 DNA, 42 bases in frame from base 1. Deletion took 0 bases off V and 7 bases off J, with a span of 10 bases between the germline ends.

This clone showed up just once. This receptor's antigen is unknown. One base away there is no much larger clone; base qualities are not given. The immunoSEQ Assay was used to immunosequence TCRbeta CDR3 regions from genomic DNA. Prior to high-throughput sequencing, genomic DNA was amplified by bias-controlled multiplex PCR. Concerning the study's data processing: To quantify the absolute abundance of each unique TCRbeta CDR3 region, the sequences were collapsed and filtered. Clonality, defined as 1 minus Pielou's evenness, was calculated using only productive rearrangements. Clones with significantly greater frequencies in on-treatment versus baseline samples were identified using a previously published method. Held by TCRdb, this immuneACCESS table contains in-frame sequences only and omits some clones. Under half of the omission traces to an unresolved V gene where checked; the cause of the rest is unknown. The V and J calls and clone size are taken from that table; D and trimming were inferred from the DNA. This sample lists around 20,000 clones; around 80% were detected once. The ten largest clonotypes hold about 39% of the sample.

The investigation overall reported the following: Larger, independent patient cohorts are needed to validate the response-prediction model that combines TCR metrics and mutation burden.

The TCR was taken from a human donor with melanoma. The sequence links TRBV6-5 to TRBJ1-5; no confident D gene assignment can be made. The sample was CD8+ T cells sorted from blood (inferred from file names), taken from a patient given nivolumab and ipilimumab in sequence. This receptor has the CDR3 CASSYSGVGQPQHF. The DNA reads TGTGCCAGCAGTTACTCCGGGGTGGGGCAGCCCCAGCATTTT.